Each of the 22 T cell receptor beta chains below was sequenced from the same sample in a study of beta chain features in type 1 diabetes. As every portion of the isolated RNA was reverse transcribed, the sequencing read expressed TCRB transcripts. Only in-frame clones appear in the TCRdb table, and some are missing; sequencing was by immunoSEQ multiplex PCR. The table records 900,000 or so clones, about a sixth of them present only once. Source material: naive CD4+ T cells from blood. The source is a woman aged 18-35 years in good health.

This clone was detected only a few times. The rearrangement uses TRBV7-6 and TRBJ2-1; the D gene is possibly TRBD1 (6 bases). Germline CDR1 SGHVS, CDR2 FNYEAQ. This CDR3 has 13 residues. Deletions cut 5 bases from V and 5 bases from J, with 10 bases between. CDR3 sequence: CASSKDSHNEQFF. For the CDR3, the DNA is TGTGCCAGCAGCAAGGACAGTCACAATGAGCAGTTCTTC.

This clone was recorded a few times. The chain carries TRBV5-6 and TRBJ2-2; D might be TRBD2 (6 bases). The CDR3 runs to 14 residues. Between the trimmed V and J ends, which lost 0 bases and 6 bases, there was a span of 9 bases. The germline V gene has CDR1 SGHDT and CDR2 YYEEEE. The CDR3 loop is CASSLVGSSGELFF. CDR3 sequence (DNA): TGTGCCAGCAGCTTGGTCGGGAGTTCCGGGGAGCTGTTTTTT.

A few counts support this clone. CDR3 protein: CASSQDASVTGSYEQYF. The CDR3 region has the DNA TGTGCCAGCAGCCAAGATGCGAGCGTGACAGGCTCCTACGAGCAGTACTTC. This sequence joins TRBV4-2 and TRBJ2-7; weak D call: TRBD1 (6 bases). The CDR3 is made up of 17 amino acids. Trimming left V 0 bases short and J 0 bases short, with 15 bases between. CDR1 LGHNA and CDR2 YNFKEQ come from the germline V gene.

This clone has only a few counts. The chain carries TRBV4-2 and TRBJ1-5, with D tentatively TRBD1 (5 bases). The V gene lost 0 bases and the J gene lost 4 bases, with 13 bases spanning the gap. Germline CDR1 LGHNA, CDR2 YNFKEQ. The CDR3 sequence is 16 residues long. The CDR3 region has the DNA TGTGCCAGCAGCCAAGACGGGGGTGTGGGTAATCAGCCCCAGCATTTT. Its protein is CASSQDGGVGNQPQHF.

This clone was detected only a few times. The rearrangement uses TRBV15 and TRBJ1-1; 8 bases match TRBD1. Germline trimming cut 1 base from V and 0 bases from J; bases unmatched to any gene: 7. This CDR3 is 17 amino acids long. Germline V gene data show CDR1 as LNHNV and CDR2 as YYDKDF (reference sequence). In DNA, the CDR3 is TGTGCCACCAGCAGAGTGACCCTGGACAGGGTGAACACTGAAGCTTTCTTT. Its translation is CATSRVTLDRVNTEAFF.

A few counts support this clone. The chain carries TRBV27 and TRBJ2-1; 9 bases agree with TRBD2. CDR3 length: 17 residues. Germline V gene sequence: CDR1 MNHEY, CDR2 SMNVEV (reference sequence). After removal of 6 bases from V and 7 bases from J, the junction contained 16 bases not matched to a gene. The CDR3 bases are TGTGCCAGCAGCCCGGGTTGGGCGGGAGGGCCTAGGAATGAGCAGTTCTTC. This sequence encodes CASSPGWAGGPRNEQFF.

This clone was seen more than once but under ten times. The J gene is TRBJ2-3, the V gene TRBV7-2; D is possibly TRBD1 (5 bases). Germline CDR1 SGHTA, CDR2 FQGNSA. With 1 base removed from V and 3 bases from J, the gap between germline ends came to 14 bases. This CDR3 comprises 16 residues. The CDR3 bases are TGTGCCAGCAGCTTAGGGGTGGGAAGGGGAACAGATACGCAGTATTTT. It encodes CASSLGVGRGTDTQYF. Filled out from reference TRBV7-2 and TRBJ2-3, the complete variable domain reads GAGVSQSPSNKVTEKGKDVELRCDPISGHTALYWYRQSLGQGLEFLIYFQGNSAPDKSGLPSDRFSAERTGGSVSTLTIQRTQQEDSAVYLCASSLGVGRGTDTQYFGPGTRLTVL.

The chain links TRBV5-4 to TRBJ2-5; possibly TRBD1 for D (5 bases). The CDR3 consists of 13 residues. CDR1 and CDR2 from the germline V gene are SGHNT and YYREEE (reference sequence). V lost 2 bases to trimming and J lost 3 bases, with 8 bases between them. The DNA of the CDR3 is TGTGCCAGCAGCTTCATAGGGGAAGAGACCCAGTACTTC. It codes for CASSFIGEETQYF.

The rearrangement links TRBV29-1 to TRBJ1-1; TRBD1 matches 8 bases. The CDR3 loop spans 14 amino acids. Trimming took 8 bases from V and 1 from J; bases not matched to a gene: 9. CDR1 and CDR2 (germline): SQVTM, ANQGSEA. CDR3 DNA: TGCAGCTGCCAGGGGGCGCTAGCGAACACTGAAGCTTTCTTT. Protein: CSCQGALANTEAFF.

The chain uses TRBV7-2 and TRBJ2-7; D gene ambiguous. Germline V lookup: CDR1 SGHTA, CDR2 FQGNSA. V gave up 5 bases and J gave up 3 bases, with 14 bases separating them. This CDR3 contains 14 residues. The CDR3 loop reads CASSQDTADYEQYF. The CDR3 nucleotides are TGTGCCAGCAGCCAAGATACAGCAGACTACGAGCAGTACTTC.

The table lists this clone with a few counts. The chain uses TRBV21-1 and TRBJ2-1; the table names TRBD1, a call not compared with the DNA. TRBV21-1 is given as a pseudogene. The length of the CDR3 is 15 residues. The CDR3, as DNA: TGTGCCAGCAGCAAACTTGGCCACTCCTACAATGAGCAGTTCTTC. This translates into CASSKLGHSYNEQFF.

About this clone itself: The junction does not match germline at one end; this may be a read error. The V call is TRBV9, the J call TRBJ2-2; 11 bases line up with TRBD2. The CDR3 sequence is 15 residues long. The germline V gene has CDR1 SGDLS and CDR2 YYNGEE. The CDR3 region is CASNVAGGPAGELFF. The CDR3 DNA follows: TGTGCCAGCAACGTAGCGGGAGGGCCAGCTGGGGAGCTGTTTTTT.

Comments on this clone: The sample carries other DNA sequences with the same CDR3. CDR3 in DNA: TGTGCCAGCAGCTTAGGTCCAGCTAACTATGGCTACACCTTC. Its protein product is CASSLGPANYGYTF. The chain uses TRBV7-2 and TRBJ1-2; no reliable D call. V shed 1 base and J shed 0 bases, with 6 bases lying between them. The CDR3 has 14 residues. Looked up from germline, CDR1 is SGHTA and CDR2 is FQGNSA. Supplemented by reference TRBV7-2 and TRBJ1-2, the full variable domain reads GAGVSQSPSNKVTEKGKDVELRCDPISGHTALYWYRQSLGQGLEFLIYFQGNSAPDKSGLPSDRFSAERTGGSVSTLTIQRTQQEDSAVYLCASSLGPANYGYTFGSGTRLTVV.

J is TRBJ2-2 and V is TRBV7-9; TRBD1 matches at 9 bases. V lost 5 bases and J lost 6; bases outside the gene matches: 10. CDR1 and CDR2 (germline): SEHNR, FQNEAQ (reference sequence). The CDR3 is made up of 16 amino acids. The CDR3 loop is CASSPPRGQGPGELFF. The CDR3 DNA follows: TGTGCCAGCAGCCCGCCACGGGGACAGGGTCCCGGGGAGCTGTTTTTT.

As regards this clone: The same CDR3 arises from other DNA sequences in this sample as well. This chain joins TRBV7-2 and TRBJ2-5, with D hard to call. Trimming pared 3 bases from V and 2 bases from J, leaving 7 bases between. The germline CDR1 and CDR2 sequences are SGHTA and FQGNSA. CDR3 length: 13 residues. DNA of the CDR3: TGTGCCAGCAGCTTGGCCCATCAAGAGACCCAGTACTTC. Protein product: CASSLAHQETQYF.

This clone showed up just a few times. CDR3 in amino acids: CASSLQGLSYNEQFF. DNA of the CDR3: TGTGCCAGCAGCTTACAGGGCTTGTCCTACAATGAGCAGTTCTTC. The gene calls are TRBV11-2 and TRBJ2-1; perhaps TRBD1 as D (5 bases). The V and J ends lost 2 bases and 1 base respectively, with 9 bases between them. The germline V gene encodes CDR1 SGHAT and CDR2 FQNNGV. CDR3 length: 15 amino acids.

CDR3 amino acids: CASKASGSHNEQFF. The DNA for the CDR3 is TGTGCCAGCAAGGCTAGTGGGTCCCACAATGAGCAGTTCTTC. The chain employs TRBV7-6 and TRBJ2-1; D is uncertain. Trimming cost V 7 bases and J 5 bases, with 15 bases left between them. This CDR3 is built from 14 residues. Germline V gives CDR1 SGHVS, CDR2 FNYEAQ.

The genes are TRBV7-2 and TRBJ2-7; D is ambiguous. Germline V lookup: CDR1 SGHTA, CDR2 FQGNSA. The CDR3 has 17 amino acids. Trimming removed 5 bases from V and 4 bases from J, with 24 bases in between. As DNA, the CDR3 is TGTGCCAGCAGCCTCCGTGTTGGTAAAGGTGGGATATACGAGCAGTACTTC. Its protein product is CASSLRVGKGGIYEQYF.

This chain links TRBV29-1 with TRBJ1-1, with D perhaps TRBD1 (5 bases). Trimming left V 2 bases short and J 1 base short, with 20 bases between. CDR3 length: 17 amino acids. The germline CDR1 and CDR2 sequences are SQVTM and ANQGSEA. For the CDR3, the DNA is TGCAGCGTTGAATCCCTGGAGCCGGGACGGAGGAACACTGAAGCTTTCTTT. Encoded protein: CSVESLEPGRRNTEAFF.

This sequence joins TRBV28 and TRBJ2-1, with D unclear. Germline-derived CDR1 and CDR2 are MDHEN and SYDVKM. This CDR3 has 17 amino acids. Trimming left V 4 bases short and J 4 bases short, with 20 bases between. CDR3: CASSSVGGSRLYNEQFF. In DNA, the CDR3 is TGTGCCAGCAGTTCTGTGGGCGGTAGCCGGCTATACAATGAGCAGTTCTTC.

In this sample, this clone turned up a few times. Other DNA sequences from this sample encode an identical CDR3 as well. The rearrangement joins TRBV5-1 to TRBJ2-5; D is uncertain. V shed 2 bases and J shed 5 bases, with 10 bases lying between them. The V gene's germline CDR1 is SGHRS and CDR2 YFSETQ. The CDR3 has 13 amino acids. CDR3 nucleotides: TGCGCCAGCAGCTTACCGGGTGAGGAGACCCAGTACTTC. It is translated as CASSLPGEETQYF.

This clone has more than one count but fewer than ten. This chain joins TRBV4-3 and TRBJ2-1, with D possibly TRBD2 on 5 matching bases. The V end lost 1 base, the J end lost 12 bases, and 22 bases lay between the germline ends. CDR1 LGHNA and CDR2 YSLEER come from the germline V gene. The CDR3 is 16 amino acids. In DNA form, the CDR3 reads TGCGCCAGCAGCCAAGGGGGTCCTAGCTCGGGAACCCCGCAGTTCTTC. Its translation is CASSQGGPSSGTPQFF.